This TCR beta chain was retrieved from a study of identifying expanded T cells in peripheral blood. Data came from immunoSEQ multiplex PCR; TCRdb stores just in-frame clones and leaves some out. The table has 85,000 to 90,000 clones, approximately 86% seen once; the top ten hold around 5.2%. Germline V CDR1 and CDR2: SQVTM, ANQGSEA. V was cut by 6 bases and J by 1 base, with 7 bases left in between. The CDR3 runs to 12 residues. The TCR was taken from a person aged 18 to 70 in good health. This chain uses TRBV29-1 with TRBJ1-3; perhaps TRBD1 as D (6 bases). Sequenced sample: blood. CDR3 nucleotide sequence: TGCAGCGTAGGACAGTCTGGAAACACCATATATTTT. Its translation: CSVGQSGNTIYF.